The 2 T cell receptor beta chains reported below all come from one sample, sequenced in a study of T cell responses to AZD1222 COVID-19 vaccine (dated by TCRdb to the early 2020s). The time point label for this specimen denotes: baseline before first vaccination. The library was obtained by the immunoSEQ multiplex PCR assay. Not all clones reach the TCRdb copy of this immuneACCESS table, which keeps in-frame sequences only. Checked studies attribute under half of the gap to unresolved V genes and leave the rest unexplained. Across this sample there are under 95,000 clones, with around nine tenths seen only once. Clones ranked in the top ten supply 2% to 3% of the sample. This specimen consisted of peripheral blood, obtained on day 0 of AZD1222 vaccination. Receptors originate from an adult in good health.

This clone was recorded at least ten times. The chain carries TRBV7-6 and TRBJ1-1, with D perhaps TRBD1 (5 bases). V lost 2 bases and J lost 3, with 19 bases in between. This CDR3 region has 17 residues. The germline V gene encodes CDR1 SGHVS and CDR2 FNYEAQ. CDR3 nucleotide sequence: TGTGCCAGCAGCTTAAAAGGCGCGGACAACGATTACACTGAAGCTTTCTTT. This sequence encodes CASSLKGADNDYTEAFF.

This clone was counted a single time. The gene calls are TRBV5-1 and TRBJ2-3; tentatively, D is TRBD1 (6 bases). With 5 bases removed from V and 6 bases from J, the gap between germline ends came to 13 bases. This CDR3 is 13 amino acids long. Germline-derived CDR1 and CDR2 are SGHRS and YFSETQ. The CDR3 spells CASRPDSPDTQYF. In DNA, the CDR3 is TGCGCCAGCAGACCGGACAGCCCTGATACGCAGTATTTT.